The next 2 T cell receptor beta chains were all read from a single sample in a study of T-cell reconstitution after alpha-beta-depleted transplantation in children (dated by TCRdb to about 2016). Libraries were made using PCR. Sequenced on an Illumina HiSeq 2500. TCR library preparation used molecular barcoding, with unique molecular identifiers applied to normalize quantification of the TCRbeta repertoire. TCRdb reworked the public reads: Q25 trimming with fastp, MiXCR clone assembly, productive beta chains retained. Rows are combined by CDR3 protein, so each entry shows the most common genes and DNA. A total of about 980,000 distinct CDR3 sequences appear in this sample, around 30% of them only once. The ten most abundant clones make up around 30% of the sample. The treatment or condition label, read with the paper, signifies: allogeneic hematopoietic cell transplantation with graft depleted of TCRalphabeta T cells and CD19 B cells.

Sequencing used PBMCs, mostly from graft donor cells, obtained 360 days after TCRalphabeta/CD19-depleted stem cell transplant. The source of these receptors is a boy under two years old who had a stem cell transplant for SCID, so the T cells may come from the graft donor.

This clonotype was seen a few times. The V call is TRBV29-1, the J call TRBJ2-3; D may be TRBD2 (7 bases). The germline V gene has CDR1 SQVTM and CDR2 ANQGSEA. Trimming removed 6 bases from V and 1 base from J, with 17 bases in between. CDR3 length: 15 amino acids. Here the CDR3 DNA reads TGCAGCGTGCAAGGGAGGGGGTGGGGCACAGATACGCAGTATTTT. Translation gives CSVQGRGWGTDTQYF.

The chain is built from TRBV7-9 and TRBJ2-3; D is perhaps TRBD2 (6 bases). Germline assignment: CDR1 SEHNR and CDR2 FQNEAQ (reference sequence). Trimming removed 1 base at V and 0 bases at J, with 14 bases between. The CDR3 length is 17 residues. CDR3 sequence (DNA): TGTGCCAGCAGCTTAGGAGGAGCGGGCGCTAGCACAGATACGCAGTATTTT. Its translation: CASSLGGAGASTDTQYF.